This TCR beta chain was sequenced during a study of vaccination and CD4 T cells after COVID-19. This CDR3 comprises 16 residues. The V end lost 1 base, the J end lost 1 base, and 13 bases lay between the germline ends. Germline assignment: CDR1 SGHTA and CDR2 FQGNSA. Specified treatment: roughly 10-day PBMC culture with coronavirus spike peptide pools or control peptides (ViraFEST assay). This clonotype was detected only a few times. Its antigen remains unidentified. At the Johns Hopkins FTIC core, DNA taken from cultured CD4+ T cells was sequenced by way of the Oncomine TCR Beta short-read assay. TCRdb reprocessed the PCR reads with MiXCR, giving one entry per CDR3 protein. The table shows about 9,200 distinct CDR3 sequences, with about 45% occurring only once.

The source of this sequence is a human donor who had recovered from COVID-19. The sample comprised CD4+ T cells from blood, cultured in vitro. This chain links TRBV7-2 with TRBJ1-2, with a weak D call TRBD1 (5 bases). The CDR3 nucleotides read TGTGCCAGCAGCTTAGAGCGGGGGAGGGGTAACTATGGCTACACCTTC. Translating gives CASSLERGRGNYGYTF.